One TCR beta chain is described in this entry. These data originate in a study of T cells in localized non-small cell lung cancer. Assay used: immunoSEQ multiplex PCR; TCRdb lists only in-frame clones, some missing. The sample lists 20,000 to 25,000 clones, 70% to 85% occurring once. This specimen consisted of peripheral blood, obtained before any cancer treatment. This TCR came from a man aged 35 to 69 with stage I lung adenocarcinoma.

The DNA of the CDR3 is TGTGCCAGCTCTATTGGCGGGGATACGCAGTATTTT. This translates into CASSIGGDTQYF. This sequence joins TRBV18 and TRBJ2-3; D might be TRBD2 (5 bases). Trimming cost V 6 bases and J 6 bases, with 10 bases left between them. Per germline, CDR1 KGHSH and CDR2 LQKENI. The CDR3 runs 12 residues.